This passage covers 24 T cell receptor beta chains from one sample sequenced in a study of beta chain features in type 1 diabetes. The isolated RNA, all of it, was reverse transcribed, so expressed TCRB transcripts were what got sequenced. The protocol was immunoSEQ multiplex PCR, while the TCRdb copy is restricted to in-frame clones and leaves out a portion. The sample holds hundreds of thousands of clones, around 12% seen once. Source material: naive CD4+ T cells from blood. These receptors were obtained from a young man in good health.

This chain links TRBV25-1 with TRBJ2-2; possible D gene TRBD2, 6 bases. CDR3 length: 14 residues. From germline, CDR1 is MGHDK and CDR2 SYGVNS. V was cut by 8 bases and J by 5 bases, with 15 bases left in between. DNA of the CDR3: TGTGCCAGCCCCCCGGGACTGAAAACCGGGGAGCTGTTTTTT. Translation: CASPPGLKTGELFF.

Only a few counts were recorded for this clone. CDR3 in DNA: TGTGCCTGGAGTGTACACTCACCCCTCCACTTT. Translation: CAWSVHSPLHF. The chain has TRBV30 and TRBJ1-6; D remains unclear. Per germline, CDR1 GTSNPN and CDR2 SVGIG (reference sequence). There are 11 residues in the CDR3. V shed 0 bases and J shed 10 bases, with 4 bases lying between them.

This clone was seen a handful of times. The chain employs TRBV6-6 and TRBJ2-3; TRBD1 is a possible D gene (5 bases). The ends were cut back, 2 bases at V and 4 bases at J, with 7 bases in the middle. Germline assignment: CDR1 MNHNY and CDR2 SVGAGI (reference sequence). This CDR3 is built from 13 residues. CDR3 residues: CASSYVGPDTQYF. CDR3 nucleotides: TGTGCCAGCAGTTACGTGGGGCCAGATACGCAGTATTTT.

This clone was seen a few times. J is TRBJ1-5 and V is TRBV9; TRBD1 might be the D (6 bases). The germline gives CDR1 SGDLS, CDR2 YYNGEE. Trimming shortened V by 3 bases and J by 3 bases, and 10 bases separated the two germline ends. The CDR3 length is 14 residues. The CDR3 spells CASSADSINQPQHF. The CDR3 DNA reads as TGTGCCAGCAGCGCGGACAGCATCAATCAGCCCCAGCATTTT.

Only a few counts were recorded for this clone. This sequence joins TRBV28 and TRBJ2-5; TRBD1 aligns across 7 bases. This CDR3 has 13 amino acids. The germline V gene has CDR1 MDHEN and CDR2 SYDVKM. Trimming took 5 bases from V and 7 from J; bases not matched to a gene: 7. CDR3 sequence: CASSPTGIGTQYF. DNA for the CDR3: TGTGCCAGCAGTCCGACAGGGATCGGGACCCAGTACTTC. The full variable domain, with the rest looked up from reference TRBV28 and TRBJ2-5, is DVKVTQSSRYLVKRTGEKVFLECVQDMDHENMFWYRQDPGLGLRLIYFSYDVKMKEKGDIPEGYSVSREKKERFSLILESASTNQTSMYLCASSPTGIGTQYFGPGTRLLVL.

V is TRBV7-9 and J is TRBJ1-2; possible D gene TRBD1, 5 bases. The length of the CDR3 is 11 residues. V lost 3 bases and J lost 8, with 7 bases in between. Per the germline V gene, CDR1 is SEHNR and CDR2 is FQNEAQ (reference sequence). Here the CDR3 reads CASSFGGGYTF. The CDR3 bases are TGTGCCAGCAGCTTCGGGGGAGGCTACACCTTC.

This clone was observed a few times. This chain links TRBV28 with TRBJ2-1; D might be TRBD2 (7 bases). The CDR3 length is 14 residues. The germline V gene has CDR1 MDHEN and CDR2 SYDVKM. V was clipped by 9 bases and J by 4 bases, with 16 bases between them. The CDR3 coding sequence is TGTGCCAGTTTTAACGGGGGGCTATACAATGAGCAGTTCTTC. Translating gives CASFNGGLYNEQFF.

The rearrangement uses TRBV27 and TRBJ2-7; 7 bases match TRBD1. Trimming removed 8 bases from V and 4 bases from J; junction bases left unmatched: 11. This CDR3 is 14 amino acids long. The germline gives CDR1 MNHEY, CDR2 SMNVEV (reference sequence). This CDR3 reads CASGRTGEKYEQYF. DNA of the CDR3: TGTGCCAGCGGAAGGACAGGTGAGAAATACGAGCAGTACTTC.

This chain joins TRBV7-9 and TRBJ2-1, with 10 bases matching TRBD2. V was pared by 1 base and J by 8 bases, with 8 bases of the junction left unmatched. Germline V CDR1 and CDR2: SEHNR, FQNEAQ (reference sequence). The CDR3 sequence is 16 residues long. The CDR3 nucleotides are TGTGCCAGCAGCTTAGGAGCTAGCGGGGGCTCAGATGAGCAGTTCTTC. Amino acid sequence: CASSLGASGGSDEQFF.

V gene TRBV7-8 combines with J gene TRBJ2-1; maybe TRBD1 (6 bases). The germline V gene has CDR1 SGHVS and CDR2 FQNEAQ. This CDR3 spans 15 amino acids. Deletions cut 1 base from V and 4 bases from J, with 11 bases between. DNA for the CDR3: TGTGCCAGCAGCTTAGGGGCAGGGGAGTACAATGAGCAGTTCTTC. The encoded protein is CASSLGAGEYNEQFF.

V usage is TRBV30 and J usage is TRBJ1-4; a possible D gene is TRBD1 (5 bases). This CDR3 spans 15 amino acids. Between the trimmed V and J ends, which lost 2 bases and 0 bases, there was a span of 10 bases. Germline V gene lookup returns CDR1 GTSNPN and CDR2 SVGIG (reference sequence). The CDR3: CAWSPTGATNEKLFF. The CDR3 nucleotides are TGTGCCTGGAGTCCAACAGGAGCAACTAATGAAAAACTGTTTTTT.

The chain couples TRBV16 to TRBJ2-7; D might be TRBD2 (6 bases). Germline CDR1 reads KGHSY; CDR2 reads FQNENV. Trimming removed 0 bases from V and 2 bases from J, with 8 bases in between. The CDR3 is 14 residues long. The CDR3 coding sequence is TGTGCCAGCAGCCAATCATGGGGGGCCTACGAGCAGTACTTC. It is translated as CASSQSWGAYEQYF.

The rearrangement links TRBV29-1 to TRBJ2-5, with 7 positions matching TRBD1. The J segment lost 5 bases and the V segment lost 7 bases, leaving 7 bases of the junction unmatched. Germline values: CDR1 SQVTM, CDR2 ANQGSEA. The CDR3 consists of 12 residues. This CDR3 reads CSGRQGRETQYF. The CDR3 nucleotides read TGCAGCGGCAGACAGGGCCGCGAGACCCAGTACTTC.

This clone has a handful of counts. V gene TRBV25-1 combines with J gene TRBJ1-4; D might be TRBD1 (6 bases). The V end lost 3 bases, the J end lost 8 bases, and 16 bases lay between the germline ends. The CDR3 is made up of 15 amino acids. Germline CDR1 is MGHDK and CDR2 is SYGVNS. In DNA form, the CDR3 reads TGTGCCAGCAGTGAGAGGGGGAGGGGTAACGAAAAACTGTTTTTT. Translating gives CASSERGRGNEKLFF.

V is TRBV30 and J is TRBJ1-2; D may be TRBD1 (6 bases). The ends were cut back, 5 bases at V and 5 bases at J, with 12 bases in the middle. The CDR3 covers 12 residues. Germline V gene sequence: CDR1 GTSNPN, CDR2 SVGIG (reference sequence). CDR3 sequence reads: CAWGDIFYGYTF. The CDR3 nucleotides are TGTGCCTGGGGGGACATTTTTTATGGCTACACCTTC.

This chain connects TRBV11-2 to TRBJ2-3; 8 bases are a match to TRBD2. The V segment lost 5 bases and the J segment 0 bases; nucleotides outside the gene matches: 13. The CDR3 sequence is 18 residues long. Germline CDR1 is SGHAT and CDR2 is FQNNGV. CDR3 sequence: CASSNRYGRAHSTDTQYF. CDR3 sequence (DNA): TGTGCCAGCAGCAATCGGTACGGGAGGGCCCATAGCACAGATACGCAGTATTTT.

This clone was detected only a few times. The rearrangement joins TRBV7-3 to TRBJ2-7; 7 bases line up with TRBD2. Germline-derived CDR1 and CDR2 are SGHTA and FQGTGA. The J segment lost 4 bases and the V segment lost 7 bases, leaving 16 bases of the junction unmatched. The CDR3 length is 16 residues. The CDR3 spells CASIGEGGRGGYEQYF. DNA for the CDR3: TGTGCCAGCATCGGTGAAGGCGGGAGAGGAGGGTACGAGCAGTACTTC.

The genes are TRBV29-1 and TRBJ1-5; TRBD1 might be the D (5 bases). The germline V gene has CDR1 SQVTM and CDR2 ANQGSEA. This CDR3 region has 14 residues. V was pared by 8 bases and J by 7 bases, with 21 bases between. The DNA for the CDR3 is TGCAGCACCAGCGGGGGTAATGGAAAACAGCCCCAGCATTTT. As protein: CSTSGGNGKQPQHF.

The chain combines TRBV4-2 with TRBJ1-1, with a tentative D call TRBD1 (6 bases). Germline CDR1 LGHNA, CDR2 YNFKEQ. The CDR3 sequence is 15 residues long. Trimming left V 1 base short and J 1 base short, with 10 bases between. Here the CDR3 DNA reads TGTGCCAGCAGCCAAGGGGACAACCAGAACACTGAAGCTTTCTTT. Protein: CASSQGDNQNTEAFF.

The rearrangement links TRBV7-9 to TRBJ2-7, with TRBD2 as a possible D gene (5 bases). CDR1 SEHNR and CDR2 FQNEAQ come from the germline V gene (reference sequence). The ends were cut back, 5 bases at V and 3 bases at J, with 14 bases in the middle. CDR3 length: 14 amino acids. The CDR3 region has the DNA TGTGCCAGCAGCCTATCCGGGATTATCTACGAGCAGTACTTC. Translated: CASSLSGIIYEQYF.

V usage is TRBV30 and J usage is TRBJ1-5, with D possibly being TRBD1 (5 bases). In germline, CDR1 is GTSNPN, CDR2 SVGIG (reference sequence). The V end lost 2 bases, the J end lost 9 bases, and 14 bases lay between the germline ends. This CDR3 is built from 13 residues. Here the CDR3 reads CAWSRGERRPQHF. Here the CDR3 DNA reads TGTGCCTGGAGTCGGGGGGAAAGACGGCCCCAGCATTTT.

The J gene is TRBJ2-7, the V gene TRBV4-3; perhaps TRBD1 as D (6 bases). The CDR3 has 16 residues. The V gene lost 3 bases and the J gene lost 1 base, with 16 bases spanning the gap. Germline loops: CDR1 LGHNA, CDR2 YSLEER. CDR3 sequence: CASSQYRQVFSYEQYF. The CDR3 region has the DNA TGCGCCAGCAGCCAGTACCGACAGGTCTTTTCCTACGAGCAGTACTTC.

This clone was counted a few times. The rearrangement joins TRBV9 to TRBJ2-5, with 14 positions matching TRBD2. Germline CDR1 reads SGDLS; CDR2 reads YYNGEE. Germline trimming cut 4 bases from V and 5 bases from J; bases unmatched to any gene: 10. This CDR3 is built from 17 residues. CDR3 protein: CASSKSRLAGGMETQYF. The CDR3 DNA sequence: TGTGCCAGCAGCAAATCCCGACTAGCGGGAGGGATGGAGACCCAGTACTTC.

A few counts support this clone. The rearrangement uses TRBV28 and TRBJ2-7, with TRBD2 identical over 15 bases. CDR1 and CDR2 (germline): MDHEN, SYDVKM. The CDR3 has 18 residues. Trimming took 5 bases from V and 1 from J; bases not matched to a gene: 9. The CDR3 region is CASSPRTSGGESSYEQYF. CDR3 nucleotides: TGTGCCAGCAGTCCCAGGACTAGCGGGGGGGAGTCGTCCTACGAGCAGTACTTC. Full variable domain (rest looked up from reference TRBV28 and TRBJ2-7): DVKVTQSSRYLVKRTGEKVFLECVQDMDHENMFWYRQDPGLGLRLIYFSYDVKMKEKGDIPEGYSVSREKKERFSLILESASTNQTSMYLCASSPRTSGGESSYEQYFGPGTRLTVT.